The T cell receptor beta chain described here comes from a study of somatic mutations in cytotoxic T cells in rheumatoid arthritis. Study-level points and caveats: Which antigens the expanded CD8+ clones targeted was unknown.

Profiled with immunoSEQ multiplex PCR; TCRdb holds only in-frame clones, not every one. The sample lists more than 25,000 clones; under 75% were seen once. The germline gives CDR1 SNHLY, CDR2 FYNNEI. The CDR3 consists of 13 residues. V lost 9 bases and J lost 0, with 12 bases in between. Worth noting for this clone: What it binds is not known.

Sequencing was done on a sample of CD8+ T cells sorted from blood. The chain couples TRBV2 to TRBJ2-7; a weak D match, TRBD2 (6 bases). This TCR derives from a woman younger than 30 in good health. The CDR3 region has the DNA TGTGCCAGTCTAGGAGGGCCCTCCTACGAGCAGTACTTC. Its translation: CASLGGPSYEQYF.